This T cell receptor (beta chain) was observed in a study of blood T cell repertoires in COVID-19. At the level of the study: Material from acute and convalescent COVID-19 was sourced from the United States, Italy and Spain. T cells, B-cell-depleted T cells, or PBMCs supplied cDNA or gDNA.

The study counted Cohort 3 donors as recovered given two negative PCRs, clearance, or symptom resolution. Generated by immunoSEQ multiplex PCR, the TCRdb table keeps only in-frame clones and is missing some. This sample carries roughly 200,000 clones, just under 90% of them seen once, and the ten largest clones take about 1.3%. This CDR3 comprises 14 residues. V lost 4 bases, J lost 4 bases, and 10 bases lay in between. Germline CDR1 and CDR2: KGHSH and LQKENI. The genes are TRBV18 and TRBJ2-2; D perhaps matches TRBD1 (6 bases). Input material: PBMCs or T cells enriched from blood (not recorded which). This sequence was found in a young man who had recovered from COVID-19. CDR3 region: CASSLTGPTGELFF. The CDR3 bases are TGTGCCAGCTCACTCACAGGGCCCACCGGGGAGCTGTTTTTT.